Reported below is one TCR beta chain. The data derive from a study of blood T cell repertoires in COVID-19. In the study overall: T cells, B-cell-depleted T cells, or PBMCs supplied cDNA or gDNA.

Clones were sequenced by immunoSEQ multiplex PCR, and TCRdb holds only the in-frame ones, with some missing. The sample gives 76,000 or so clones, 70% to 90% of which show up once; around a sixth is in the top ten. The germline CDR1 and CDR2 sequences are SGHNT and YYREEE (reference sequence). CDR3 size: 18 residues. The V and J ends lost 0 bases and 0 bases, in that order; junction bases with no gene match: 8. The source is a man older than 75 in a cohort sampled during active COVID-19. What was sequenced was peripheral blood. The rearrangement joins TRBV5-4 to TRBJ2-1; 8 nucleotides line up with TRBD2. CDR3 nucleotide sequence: TGTGCCAGCAGCTTGGGGTTTAGCGGGGCCAGCTCCTACAATGAGCAGTTCTTC. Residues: CASSLGFSGASSYNEQFF. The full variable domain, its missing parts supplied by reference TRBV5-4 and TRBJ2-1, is ETGVTQSPTHLIKTRGQQVTLRCSSQSGHNTVSWYQQALGQGPQFIFQYYREEENGRGNFPPRFSGLQFPNYSSELNVNALELDDSALYLCASSLGFSGASSYNEQFFGPGTRLTVL.